This TCR beta chain originates from a study of blood T cell repertoires in COVID-19. On the study more broadly: Nucleic acid was either cDNA or gDNA, and it came from T cells, B-cell-depleted T cells, or PBMCs.

Ten or more counts support this clone. Germline assignment: CDR1 GTSNPN and CDR2 SVGIG (reference sequence). Unmatched junction bases numbered 8, after V lost 2 bases and J lost 5 bases. This CDR3 has 15 residues. As originally analysed: Estimates of nucleated cell counts were drawn from the amplification of reference gene primers. Here immunoSEQ multiplex PCR was the method, and the copy in TCRdb shows in-frame clones only, minus some. V, J and clone size reflect that table, while D and trimming were determined from the DNA. The repertoire holds just under 65,000 clones, with around 76% as singletons.

The sequence was collected from a human donor in a cohort sampled during active COVID-19. The V call is TRBV30, the J call TRBJ1-4, with 7 bases identical to TRBD1. Input material: peripheral blood. In nucleotides, the CDR3 is TGTGCCTGGAGTCTACAGGGGACGGGAAATGAAAAACTGTTTTTT. It translates to CAWSLQGTGNEKLFF.